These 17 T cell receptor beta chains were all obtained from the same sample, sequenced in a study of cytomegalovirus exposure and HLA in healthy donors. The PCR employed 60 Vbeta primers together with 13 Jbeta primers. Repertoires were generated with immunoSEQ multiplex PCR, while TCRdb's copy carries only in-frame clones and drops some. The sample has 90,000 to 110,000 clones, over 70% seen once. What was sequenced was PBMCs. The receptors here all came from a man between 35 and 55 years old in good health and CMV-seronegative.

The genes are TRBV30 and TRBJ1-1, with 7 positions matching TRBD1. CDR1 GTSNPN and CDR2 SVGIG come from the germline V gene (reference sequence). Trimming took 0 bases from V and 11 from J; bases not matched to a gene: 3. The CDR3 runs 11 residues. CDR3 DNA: TGTGCCTGGAGTGTAGGGGGCGCCGCTTTCTTT. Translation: CAWSVGGAAFF.

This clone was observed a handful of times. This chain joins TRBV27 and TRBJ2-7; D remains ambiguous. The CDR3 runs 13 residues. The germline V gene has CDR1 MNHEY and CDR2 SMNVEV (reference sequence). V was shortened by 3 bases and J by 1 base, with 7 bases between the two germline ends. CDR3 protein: CASSLTPSYEQYF. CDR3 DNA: TGTGCCAGCAGTTTGACTCCTTCCTACGAGCAGTACTTC.

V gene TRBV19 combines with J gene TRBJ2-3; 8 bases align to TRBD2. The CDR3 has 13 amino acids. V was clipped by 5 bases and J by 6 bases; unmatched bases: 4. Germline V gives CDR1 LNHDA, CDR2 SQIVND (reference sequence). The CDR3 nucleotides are TGTGCCAGTAGTCGGCCTAGCGGGGATACGCAGTATTTT. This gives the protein CASSRPSGDTQYF.

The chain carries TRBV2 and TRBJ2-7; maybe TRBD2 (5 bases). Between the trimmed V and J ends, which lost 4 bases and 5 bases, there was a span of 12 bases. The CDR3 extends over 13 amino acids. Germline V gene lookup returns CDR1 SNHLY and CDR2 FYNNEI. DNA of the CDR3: TGTGCCAGCAGTGCTAGCAATCTAAACGAGCAGTACTTC. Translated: CASSASNLNEQYF.

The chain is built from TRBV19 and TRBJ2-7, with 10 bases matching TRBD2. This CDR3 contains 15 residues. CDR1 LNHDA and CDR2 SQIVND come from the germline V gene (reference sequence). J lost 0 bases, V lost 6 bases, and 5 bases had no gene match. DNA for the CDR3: TGTGCCAGTAGCTCTCTAGCGGGGGACTCCTACGAGCAGTACTTC. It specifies CASSSLAGDSYEQYF.

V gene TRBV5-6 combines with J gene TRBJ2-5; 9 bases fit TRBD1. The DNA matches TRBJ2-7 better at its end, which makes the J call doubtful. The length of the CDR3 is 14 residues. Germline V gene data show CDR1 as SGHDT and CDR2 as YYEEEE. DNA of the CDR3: TGTGCCAGCAGCCAAGACAGGGGGTTTAACGAGCAGTACTTC. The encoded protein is CASSQDRGFNEQYF.

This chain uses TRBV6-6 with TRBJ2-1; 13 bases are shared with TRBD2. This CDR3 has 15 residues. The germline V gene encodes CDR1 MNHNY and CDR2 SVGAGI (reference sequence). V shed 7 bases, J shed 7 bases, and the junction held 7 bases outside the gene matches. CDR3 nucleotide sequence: TGTGCCAGCATCGCCGGGACTAGCGGGATTAATGAGCAGTTCTTC. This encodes CASIAGTSGINEQFF.

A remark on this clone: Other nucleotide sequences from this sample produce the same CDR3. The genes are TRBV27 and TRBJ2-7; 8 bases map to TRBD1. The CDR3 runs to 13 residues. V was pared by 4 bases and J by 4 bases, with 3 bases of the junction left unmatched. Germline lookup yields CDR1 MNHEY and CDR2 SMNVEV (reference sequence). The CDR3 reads CASSWGQAYEQYF. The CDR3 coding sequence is TGTGCCAGCAGTTGGGGACAGGCATACGAGCAGTACTTC.

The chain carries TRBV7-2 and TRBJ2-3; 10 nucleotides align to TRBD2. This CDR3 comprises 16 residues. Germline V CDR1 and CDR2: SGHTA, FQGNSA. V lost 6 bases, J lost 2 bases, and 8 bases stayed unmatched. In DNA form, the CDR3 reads TGTGCCAGCAGAACTCCTGGACTAGCGGCCACAGATACGCAGTATTTT. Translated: CASRTPGLAATDTQYF.

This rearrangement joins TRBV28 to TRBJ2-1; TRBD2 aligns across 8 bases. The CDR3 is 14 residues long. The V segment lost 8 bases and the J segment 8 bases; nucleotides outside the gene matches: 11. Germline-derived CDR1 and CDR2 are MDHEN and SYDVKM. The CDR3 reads CASLLKLAGYEQFF. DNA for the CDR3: TGTGCCAGCCTCCTTAAGCTAGCGGGCTATGAGCAGTTCTTC.

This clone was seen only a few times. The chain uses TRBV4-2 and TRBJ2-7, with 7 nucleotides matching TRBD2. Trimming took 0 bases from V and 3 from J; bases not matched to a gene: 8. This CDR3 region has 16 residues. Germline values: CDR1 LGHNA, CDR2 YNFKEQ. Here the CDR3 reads CASSQDRASGLYEQYF. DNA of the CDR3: TGTGCCAGCAGCCAAGATCGGGCTAGCGGCCTCTACGAGCAGTACTTC.

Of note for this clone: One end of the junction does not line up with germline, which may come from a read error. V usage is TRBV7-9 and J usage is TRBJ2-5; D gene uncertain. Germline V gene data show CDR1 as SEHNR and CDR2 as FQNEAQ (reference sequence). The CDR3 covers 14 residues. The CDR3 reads CSSSSSVGLETQYF. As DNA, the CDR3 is TGTTCCAGCAGCTCTTCAGTTGGGCTGGAGACCCAGTACTTC. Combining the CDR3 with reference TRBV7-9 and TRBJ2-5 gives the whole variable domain DTGVSQNPRHKITKRGQNVTFRCDPISEHNRLYWYRQTLGQGPEFLTYFQNEAQLEKSRLLSDRFSAERPKGSFSTLEIQRTEQGDSAMYLCSSSSSVGLETQYFGPGTRLLVL.

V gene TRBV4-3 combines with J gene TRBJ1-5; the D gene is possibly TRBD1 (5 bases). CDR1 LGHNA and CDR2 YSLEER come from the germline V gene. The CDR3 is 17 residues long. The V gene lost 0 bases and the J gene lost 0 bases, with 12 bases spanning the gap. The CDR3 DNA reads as TGCGCCAGCAGCCAAGATCAGGACACCCATAGCAATCAGCCCCAGCATTTT. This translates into CASSQDQDTHSNQPQHF.

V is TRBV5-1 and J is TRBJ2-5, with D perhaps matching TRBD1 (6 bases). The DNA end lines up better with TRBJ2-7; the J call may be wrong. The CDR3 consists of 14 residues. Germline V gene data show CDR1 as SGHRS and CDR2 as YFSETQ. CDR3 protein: CASSLGQASYEQYF. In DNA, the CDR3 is TGCGCCAGCAGCTTGGGACAGGCCTCCTACGAGCAGTACTTC.

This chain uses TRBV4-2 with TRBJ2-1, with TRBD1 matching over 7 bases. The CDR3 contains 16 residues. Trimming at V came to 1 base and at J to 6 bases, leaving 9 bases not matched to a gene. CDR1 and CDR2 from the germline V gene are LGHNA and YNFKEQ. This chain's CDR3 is CASSQGSTGRGNEQFF. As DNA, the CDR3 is TGTGCCAGCAGCCAAGGTTCGACAGGGCGTGGCAATGAGCAGTTCTTC.

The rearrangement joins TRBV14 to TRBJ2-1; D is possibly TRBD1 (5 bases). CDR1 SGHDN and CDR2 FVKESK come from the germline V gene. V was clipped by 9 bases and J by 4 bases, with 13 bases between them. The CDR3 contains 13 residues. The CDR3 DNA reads TGTGCCAGTGGGTCTAGGGGATACAATGAGCAGTTCTTC. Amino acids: CASGSRGYNEQFF. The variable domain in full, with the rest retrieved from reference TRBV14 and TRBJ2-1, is EAGVTQFPSHSVIEKGQTVTLRCDPISGHDNLYWYRRVMGKEIKFLLHFVKESKQDESGMPNNRFLAERTGGTYSTLKVQPAELEDSGVYFCASGSRGYNEQFFGPGTRLTVL.

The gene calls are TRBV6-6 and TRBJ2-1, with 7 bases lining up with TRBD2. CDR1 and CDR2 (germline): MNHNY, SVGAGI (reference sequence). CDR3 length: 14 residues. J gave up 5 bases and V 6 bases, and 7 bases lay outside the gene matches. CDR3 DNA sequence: TGTGCCAGCAGCCTCCCACTAGCGAACAATGAGCAGTTCTTC. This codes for CASSLPLANNEQFF.